Below, one T cell receptor (beta chain) is given with its context. The assay was immunoSEQ multiplex PCR, and TCRdb's table has in-frame clones only and misses some. The data show fewer than 800,000 clones, 80% to 90% seen once. These data originate in a study of Ad26.COV2.S vaccination and SARS-CoV-2 variants. Treatment indicated: around 19 received Ad26.COV2.S at low or high dose, single or two shots; several received placebo; per-sample allocation not given. All samples were drawn on day 63, counting from the first vaccine or placebo injection. This TCR came from a person aged 18-65 years who received the Ad26.COV2.S COVID-19 vaccine or a placebo. Sequencing was performed on peripheral blood, taken in a trial of Ad26.COV2.S vaccine versus placebo.

The CDR3 DNA reads TGTGCCAGCAGCCGGGACGGAGCGAAGCAGTACTTC. Translation: CASSRDGAKQYF. The V gene is TRBV7-7, the J gene TRBJ2-7; D could derive from TRBD1 or TRBD2 (5 bases each). Trimming stripped 5 bases from V and 8 bases from J, with 13 bases between. This CDR3 is 12 amino acids long. In germline, CDR1 is SSHAT, CDR2 FNYEAQ (reference sequence). Full variable domain (outside the CDR3, taken from reference TRBV7-7 and TRBJ2-7): GAGVSQSPRYKVTKRGQDVTLRCDPISSHATLYWYQQALGQGPEFLTYFNYEAQPDKSGLPSDRFSAERPEGSISTLTIQRTEQRDSAMYRCASSRDGAKQYFGPGTRLTVT.